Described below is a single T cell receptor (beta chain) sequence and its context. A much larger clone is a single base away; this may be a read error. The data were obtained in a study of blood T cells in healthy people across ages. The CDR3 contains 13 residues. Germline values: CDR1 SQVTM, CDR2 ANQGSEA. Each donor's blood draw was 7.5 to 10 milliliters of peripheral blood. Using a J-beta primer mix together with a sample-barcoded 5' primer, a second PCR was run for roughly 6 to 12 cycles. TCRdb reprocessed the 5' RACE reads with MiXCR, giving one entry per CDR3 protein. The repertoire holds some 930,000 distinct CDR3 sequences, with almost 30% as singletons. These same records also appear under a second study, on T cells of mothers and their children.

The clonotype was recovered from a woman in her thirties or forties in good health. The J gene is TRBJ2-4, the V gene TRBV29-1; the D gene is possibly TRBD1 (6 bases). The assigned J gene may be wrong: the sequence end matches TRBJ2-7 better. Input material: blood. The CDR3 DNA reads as TGCAGCGTGCAAGGGGGTCAGGACAACGAGCAGTACTTC. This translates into CSVQGGQDNEQYF.